Given below is one T cell receptor beta chain in context. How the authors handled the data: How many nucleated cells were present was estimated from reference gene primer amplification. Repertoires were generated with immunoSEQ multiplex PCR, while TCRdb's copy carries only in-frame clones and drops some. V and J calls and clone size are as listed in that table; D and trimming were resolved from the DNA. The table shows 150,000 to 160,000 clones, with roughly four fifths occurring only once. The sample is drawn from a study of blood T cell repertoires in COVID-19. Study-wide background: Samples taken during acute and convalescent COVID-19 were collected in the United States, Italy and Spain. T cells, B-cell-depleted T cells, or PBMCs provided the cDNA or gDNA that served as material.

V dropped 1 base and J dropped 6; count of bases not matched to a gene: 1. The CDR3 consists of 14 residues. Germline CDR1 SGHNT, CDR2 YENEEA. This TCR came from an elderly man with acute or convalescent COVID-19. The J gene is TRBJ1-5, the V gene TRBV11-3; 9 bases are a match to TRBD1. The sequenced sample was peripheral blood. The CDR3 DNA reads TGTGCCAGCAGCTTAGGACAGGGGGTTCAGCCCCAGCATTTT. This sequence encodes CASSLGQGVQPQHF.